This record concerns one T cell receptor beta chain sequence. This specimen belongs to a study of T cell changes during pregnancy in multiple sclerosis. Clones were read by immunoSEQ multiplex PCR, and TCRdb kept only the in-frame ones, dropping some. The table includes 54,000 or so clones, over 85% detected once. The V gene's germline CDR1 is MNHNS and CDR2 SASEGT. CDR3 length: 13 residues. V gave up 8 bases and J gave up 6 bases; unmatched junction bases: 7. This specimen consisted of CD4+ T cells from peripheral blood mononuclear cells, obtained before pregnancy. The chain combines TRBV6-1 with TRBJ2-1; TRBD2 agrees at 7 bases. The receptor was isolated from a female donor with multiple sclerosis, enrolled in a pregnancy study. The CDR3 nucleotides read TGTGCCAGCGGATGGGACTACTTCAATGAGCAGTTCTTC. Amino acid sequence: CASGWDYFNEQFF.